This record concerns one T cell receptor beta chain sequence. Its antigen is undetermined. This record belongs to a study of T cells in localized non-small cell lung cancer. Study results and limitations: Appearances in adjacent lung were noted for a median approximately 61 of the top 100 tumor clones. In the blood, greater T cell density corresponded to longer overall survival.

Sequenced by immunoSEQ multiplex PCR; TCRdb stores in-frame clones only, minus some. This table has 30,000 to 35,000 clones, about 88% appearing once. Between the trimmed V and J ends, which lost 4 bases and 4 bases, there was a span of 13 bases. Germline CDR1 reads LGHNA; CDR2 reads YSLEER. This CDR3 comprises 15 residues. The chain is built from TRBV4-3 and TRBJ1-4, with D unresolved. Sequencing used peripheral blood, obtained before any cancer treatment. This TCR derives from a woman between 40 and 69 years old with stage I lung adenocarcinoma. The CDR3 protein is CASSPARGLNEKLFF. CDR3 DNA sequence: TGCGCCAGCAGCCCCGCCCGGGGTCTTAATGAAAAACTGTTTTTT.